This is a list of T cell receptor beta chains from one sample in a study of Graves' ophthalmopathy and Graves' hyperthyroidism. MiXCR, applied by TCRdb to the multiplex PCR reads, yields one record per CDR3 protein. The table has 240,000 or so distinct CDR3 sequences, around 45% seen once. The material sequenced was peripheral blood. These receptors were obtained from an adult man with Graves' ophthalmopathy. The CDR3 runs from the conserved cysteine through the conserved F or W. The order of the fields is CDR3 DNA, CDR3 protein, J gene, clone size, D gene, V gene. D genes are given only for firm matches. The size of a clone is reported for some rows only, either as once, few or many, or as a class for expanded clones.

CDR3nt: TGTGCCAGCAGCCCCCGCGCTGGGCCGGCGGTCTATGGCTACACCTTC
CDR3aa: CASSPRAGPAVYGYTF
j_gene: TRBJ1-2
abundance: NA
d_gene: NA
v_gene: TRBV7-3

CDR3nt: TGTGCCAGCAGCTTAGCCCAGGGGGCGGTTACGAACACCGGGGAGCTGTTTTTT
CDR3aa: CASSLAQGAVTNTGELFF
j_gene: TRBJ2-2
abundance: NA
d_gene: TRBD1
v_gene: TRBV4-1

CDR3nt: TGTGCCAGCAGCTTAGCCTCCAGATACTATGGCTACACCTTC
CDR3aa: CASSLASRYYGYTF
j_gene: TRBJ1-2
abundance: few
d_gene: NA
v_gene: TRBV7-8

CDR3nt: TGTGCCACCAGGGGGCATATGAACACTGAAGCTTTCTTT
CDR3aa: CATRGHMNTEAFF
j_gene: TRBJ1-1
abundance: few
d_gene: TRBD1
v_gene: TRBV10-3

CDR3nt: TGCAGCTCAAAGACCGGGAGCTCCTACGAGCAGTACTTC
CDR3aa: CSSKTGSSYEQYF
j_gene: TRBJ2-7
abundance: NA
d_gene: NA
v_gene: TRBV20-1

CDR3nt: TGTGCCACCCTGGCGTCGGACAGGGGGCAAGAGACCCAGTACTTC
CDR3aa: CATLASDRGQETQYF
j_gene: TRBJ2-5
abundance: few
d_gene: TRBD1
v_gene: TRBV10-3

CDR3nt: TGTGCCAGCAGCTTGAGGGCAGGGACTGAAGCTTTCTTT
CDR3aa: CASSLRAGTEAFF
j_gene: TRBJ1-1
abundance: few
d_gene: NA
v_gene: TRBV7-2

CDR3nt: TGCAGCGTTCTTGGTACTGGCTACACCTTC
CDR3aa: CSVLGTGYTF
j_gene: TRBJ1-2
abundance: many
d_gene: NA
v_gene: TRBV29-1

CDR3nt: TGTGCCAGCAGCCATTCCCCGACAGGACTAAGCTACGAGCAGTACTTC
CDR3aa: CASSHSPTGLSYEQYF
j_gene: TRBJ2-7
abundance: NA
d_gene: NA
v_gene: TRBV7-2

CDR3nt: TGTGCCAGCAGCCTCGAACCGGAAGCTTTCTTT
CDR3aa: CASSLEPEAFF
j_gene: TRBJ1-1
abundance: NA
d_gene: NA
v_gene: TRBV9

CDR3nt: TGTGCCACCAGCCGGGACAGTGGGGGGCAAGAGACCCAGTACTTC
CDR3aa: CATSRDSGGQETQYF
j_gene: TRBJ2-5
abundance: few
d_gene: NA
v_gene: TRBV15

CDR3nt: TGTGCCACCAGCAGAGTTCAACTAGCGGGGACAGAGATATATTTT
CDR3aa: CATSRVQLAGTEIYF
j_gene: TRBJ1-3
abundance: NA
d_gene: TRBD1
v_gene: TRBV15

CDR3nt: TGTGCCAGCAGCCCCGGGACAGGGCGAAAGACCCAGTACTTC
CDR3aa: CASSPGTGRKTQYF
j_gene: TRBJ2-5
abundance: NA
d_gene: TRBD1
v_gene: TRBV11-2

CDR3nt: TGTGCCGAGGGGGGAGTCTATGGCTACACCTTC
CDR3aa: CAEGGVYGYTF
j_gene: TRBJ1-2
abundance: NA
d_gene: NA
v_gene: TRBV28

CDR3nt: TGTGCCAGCATGTGGGAGGGTCCTAAATATGGCTACACCTTC
CDR3aa: CASMWEGPKYGYTF
j_gene: TRBJ1-2
abundance: few
d_gene: NA
v_gene: TRBV2

CDR3nt: TGTGCCAGCAGCTCCCCCCGGGCCAACGTCCTGACTTTC
CDR3aa: CASSSPRANVLTF
j_gene: TRBJ2-6
abundance: NA
d_gene: NA
v_gene: TRBV11-2

CDR3nt: TGTGCCAGCAGCTTGGGACAGTCTAACTATGGCTGCACCTTC
CDR3aa: CASSLGQSNYGCTF
j_gene: TRBJ1-2
abundance: NA
d_gene: NA
v_gene: TRBV5-4

CDR3nt: TGTGCCATCAGTGAGGTAGCGGGGGCGCTTGAGACCCAGTACTTC
CDR3aa: CAISEVAGALETQYF
j_gene: TRBJ2-5
abundance: NA
d_gene: TRBD2
v_gene: TRBV10-3

CDR3nt: TGTGCCAGCAGCCCCGACGGAAATGAGCAGTTCTTC
CDR3aa: CASSPDGNEQFF
j_gene: TRBJ2-1
abundance: once
d_gene: NA
v_gene: TRBV14

CDR3nt: TGTGCCACCAGCAGGCCAACTAATGAAAAACTGTTTTTT
CDR3aa: CATSRPTNEKLFF
j_gene: TRBJ1-4
abundance: many
d_gene: NA
v_gene: TRBV15

CDR3nt: TGTGCCAGCAGCCAAGTTCCTAGAGCGGGGGGGCCGGAGACCCAGTACTTC
CDR3aa: CASSQVPRAGGPETQYF
j_gene: TRBJ2-5
abundance: NA
d_gene: TRBD2
v_gene: TRBV14

CDR3nt: TGCAGTGCTAGAGAAGGGACAGGGATCTACGAGCAGTACTTC
CDR3aa: CSAREGTGIYEQYF
j_gene: TRBJ2-7
abundance: few
d_gene: TRBD1
v_gene: TRBV20-1

CDR3nt: TGTGCCAGCAGCTTGGATGTGGGACAAAGGACGCGCCCCCCGTACTTC
CDR3aa: CASSLDVGQRTRPPYF
j_gene: TRBJ2-7
abundance: NA
d_gene: NA
v_gene: TRBV5-4

CDR3nt: TGTGCCAGCACCGGACAGGGGGTTCTGCAGTACTTC
CDR3aa: CASTGQGVLQYF
j_gene: TRBJ2-7
abundance: NA
d_gene: TRBD1
v_gene: TRBV28

CDR3nt: TGTGCCAGCAGCACCCGCCGGGGACTCAACGAGCAGTACTTC
CDR3aa: CASSTRRGLNEQYF
j_gene: TRBJ2-7
abundance: few
d_gene: NA
v_gene: TRBV7-9

CDR3nt: TGTGCCAGCAGCCAAGGACCGGTAATAGGAAACACCATATATTTT
CDR3aa: CASSQGPVIGNTIYF
j_gene: TRBJ1-3
abundance: NA
d_gene: NA
v_gene: TRBV3-1

CDR3nt: TGCAGCGTAGTCCCTAGCGGGAGGTCCGGGGAGCAGTACTTC
CDR3aa: CSVVPSGRSGEQYF
j_gene: TRBJ2-7
abundance: many
d_gene: TRBD2
v_gene: TRBV29-1

CDR3nt: TGTGCCACCAGTGATTCGACAGGCTCTAATGAAAAACTGTTTTTT
CDR3aa: CATSDSTGSNEKLFF
j_gene: TRBJ1-4
abundance: NA
d_gene: NA
v_gene: TRBV24-1

CDR3nt: TGTGCCAGCAGTTTCGGCAGGGGCTATAATTCACCCCTCCACTTT
CDR3aa: CASSFGRGYNSPLHF
j_gene: TRBJ1-6
abundance: few
d_gene: NA
v_gene: TRBV9

CDR3nt: TGTGCTAGTGGTTTGGTTGGACAGGGGATCGGGGTGGCTTTCTTT
CDR3aa: CASGLVGQGIGVAFF
j_gene: TRBJ1-1
abundance: NA
d_gene: TRBD1
v_gene: TRBV12-5

CDR3nt: TGTGCCAGCAGTGAATCGGTAGAGGGGAGGACTGAAGCTTTCTTT
CDR3aa: CASSESVEGRTEAFF
j_gene: TRBJ1-1
abundance: once
d_gene: NA
v_gene: TRBV25-1

CDR3nt: TGTGCCAGCCAGAGAGCGGCTTCTAATGAAAAACTGTTTTTT
CDR3aa: CASQRAASNEKLFF
j_gene: TRBJ1-4
abundance: many
d_gene: NA
v_gene: TRBV7-2

CDR3nt: TGTGCCAGCCAAGCGAACACTGAAGCTTTCTTT
CDR3aa: CASQANTEAFF
j_gene: TRBJ1-1
abundance: many
d_gene: NA
v_gene: TRBV2

CDR3nt: TGTGCCAGCAGCTCCCCCCAGTGGGGGCTTGATCAAGAGACCCAGTACTTC
CDR3aa: CASSSPQWGLDQETQYF
j_gene: TRBJ2-5
abundance: few
d_gene: NA
v_gene: TRBV7-3

CDR3nt: TGTGCCAGCAGCCAAGAAGGGACGCCGACGCAGTACTTC
CDR3aa: CASSQEGTPTQYF
j_gene: TRBJ2-7
abundance: many
d_gene: NA
v_gene: TRBV3-1

CDR3nt: TGTGCCAGCATCAGACAGGAGGGTGGTTCACCCCTCCACTTT
CDR3aa: CASIRQEGGSPLHF
j_gene: TRBJ1-6
abundance: few
d_gene: NA
v_gene: TRBV6-6

CDR3nt: TGTGCCAGCAGAAGAACGTCGGGACTACTCTACACCGGGGAGCTGTTTTTT
CDR3aa: CASRRTSGLLYTGELFF
j_gene: TRBJ2-2
abundance: NA
d_gene: TRBD2
v_gene: TRBV7-2

CDR3nt: TGTGCCAGCAATGGGGTAAACTCCTACGAGCAGTACTTC
CDR3aa: CASNGVNSYEQYF
j_gene: TRBJ2-7
abundance: few
d_gene: NA
v_gene: TRBV28

CDR3nt: TGTGCCAGTAGTCCGGGACGGGGCGTTAATCAGCCCCAGCATTTT
CDR3aa: CASSPGRGVNQPQHF
j_gene: TRBJ1-5
abundance: few
d_gene: NA
v_gene: TRBV19

CDR3nt: TGTGCCACCAAACTAGCGGGAGCCTACGAGCAGTACTTC
CDR3aa: CATKLAGAYEQYF
j_gene: TRBJ2-7
abundance: NA
d_gene: TRBD2
v_gene: TRBV10-3

CDR3nt: TGTGCCAGCAGCTTAGTAAATGAGAAAGAGACCCAGTACTTC
CDR3aa: CASSLVNEKETQYF
j_gene: TRBJ2-5
abundance: few
d_gene: NA
v_gene: TRBV9

CDR3nt: TGTGCCAGCAGGAGGGACAGGCAAACCTTTTATGGCTACACCTTC
CDR3aa: CASRRDRQTFYGYTF
j_gene: TRBJ1-2
abundance: NA
d_gene: TRBD1
v_gene: TRBV7-8